The clone carrying this T cell receptor (beta chain) was recorded many times. Its antigen remains unidentified. Germline V gene lookup returns CDR1 SGDLS and CDR2 YYNGEE. With 4 bases clipped from V and 4 bases from J, the junction kept 7 bases outside the gene matches. The CDR3 sequence is 14 residues long. Libraries of bulk TCR were made by previously described methods (with listed TCR primers). In TCRdb, the PCR reads were re-called with MiXCR into one record per CDR3 protein. The sample holds 490,000 or so distinct CDR3 sequences, 20% to 25% seen once. These data are taken from a study of molecular identifiers for immune sequencing clone quantification. Overall study context: Replicates involved a five-way split of RNA from 20,000 or 100,000 naive CD8 cells, with sequencing of four.

Study-wide points: Investigators reportedly could detect spiked Jurkat TCR RNA from one cell among 950,000 or so naive cells. Clones exceeding 20 RNA copies carried over 99% of effector molecules but under 1% of naive-cell molecules.

The specimen was naive CD8+ T cells from blood, with Jurkat cell RNA spiked in. Sample subset: FACS-sorted CD8+CD4-CCR7+CD45RA+ naive T cells. The TCR originated in a human donor in good health. Some libraries in this study had Jurkat cell RNA spiked in. The chain recombines TRBV9 with TRBJ2-7, with TRBD2 matching over 8 bases. The CDR3 protein is CASSISGRGYEQYF. The CDR3 DNA reads as TGTGCCAGCAGCATAAGCGGGAGAGGGTACGAGCAGTACTTC.